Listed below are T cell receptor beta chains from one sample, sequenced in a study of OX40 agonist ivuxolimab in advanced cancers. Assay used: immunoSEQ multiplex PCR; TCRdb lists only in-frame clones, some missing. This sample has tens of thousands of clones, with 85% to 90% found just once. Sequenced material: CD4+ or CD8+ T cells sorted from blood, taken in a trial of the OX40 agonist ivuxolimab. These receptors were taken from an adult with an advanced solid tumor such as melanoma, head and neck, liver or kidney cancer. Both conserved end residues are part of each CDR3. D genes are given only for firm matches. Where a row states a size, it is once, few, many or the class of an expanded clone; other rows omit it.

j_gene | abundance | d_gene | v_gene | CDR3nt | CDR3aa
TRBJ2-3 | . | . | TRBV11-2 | TGTGCCAGCAGCTTCAGGGATCCCACAGATACGCAGTATTTT | CASSFRDPTDTQYF
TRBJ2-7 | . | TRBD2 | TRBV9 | TGTGCCAGCAGCGTAGAACTAGCGGGACTATGTTCCTACGAGCAGTACTTC | CASSVELAGLCSYEQYF
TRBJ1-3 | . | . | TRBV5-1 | TGCGCCAGCAGCGCAGGGACCTCTGGAAACACCATATATTTT | CASSAGTSGNTIYF
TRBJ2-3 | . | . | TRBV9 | TGTGCCAGCAGCGTCGGTTTGGGCACAGATACGCAGTATTTT | CASSVGLGTDTQYF
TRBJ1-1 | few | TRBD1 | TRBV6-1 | TGTGCCAGCACCAGGGGGCGTAACACTGAAGCTTTCTTT | CASTRGRNTEAFF
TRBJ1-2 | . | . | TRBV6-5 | TGTGCCAGCAGTTTCGCGAGCTATGGCTACACCTTC | CASSFASYGYTF
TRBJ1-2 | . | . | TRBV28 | TGTGCCAGCAGTTTATCCCCTGTCATGGGTGGCTACACCTTC | CASSLSPVMGGYTF
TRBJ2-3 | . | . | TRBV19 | TGTGCCAGTAGTATGGCGGGGCAGGGCCCAGATACGCAGTATTTT | CASSMAGQGPDTQYF
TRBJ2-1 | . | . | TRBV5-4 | TGTGCCAGCAGAGCTACTAGTTACAATGAGCAGTTCTTC | CASRATSYNEQFF
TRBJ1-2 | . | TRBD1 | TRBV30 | TGTGCCTGGAGACAGGGGAGCGGCTACACCTTC | CAWRQGSGYTF
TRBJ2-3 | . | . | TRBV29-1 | TGCAGCTCCAAAGGGGGGCCCGGGAGAACAGATACGCAGTATTTT | CSSKGGPGRTDTQYF
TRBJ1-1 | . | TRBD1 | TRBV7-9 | TGTGCCAGCAGCTCCATGACAGGGAGGGATGAAGCTTTCTTT | CASSSMTGRDEAFF
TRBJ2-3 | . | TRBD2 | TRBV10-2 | TGCGCCAGCAAAGGACTAGCGGGAGGCACAGATACGCAGTATTTT | CASKGLAGGTDTQYF
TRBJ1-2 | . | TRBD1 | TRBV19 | TGTGCCAGTAGCTCATCCCGGACAGGGAACTATGGCTACACCTTC | CASSSSRTGNYGYTF
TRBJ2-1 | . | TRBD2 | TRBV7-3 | TGTGCCAGCAGCACCAGGACTAGCGCTTACAATGAGCAGTTCTTC | CASSTRTSAYNEQFF
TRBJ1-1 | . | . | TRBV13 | TGTGCCAGCAGCAGACGGACGGCAGAGACTGAAGCTTTCTTT | CASSRRTAETEAFF
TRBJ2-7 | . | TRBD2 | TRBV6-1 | TGTGCCAGCAGAGAAAGATTGGTTTGGGCTAGCGGTTACGAGCAGTACTTC | CASRERLVWASGYEQYF
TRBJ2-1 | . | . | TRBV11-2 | TGTGCCAGCAGCTTATATGGGCGGGGACTTAGCTTTCGGTACAATGAGCAGTTCTTC | CASSLYGRGLSFRYNEQFF
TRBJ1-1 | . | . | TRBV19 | TGTGCCAGTAGTATTAAACCGAACACTGAAGCTTTCTTT | CASSIKPNTEAFF
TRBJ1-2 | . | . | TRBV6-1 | TGTGCCAGCAGTGAGACAGGACGCGGCTACACCTTC | CASSETGRGYTF
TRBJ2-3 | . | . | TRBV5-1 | TGCGCCAGCAGCTTGCAGACGAGCACAGATACGCAGTATTTT | CASSLQTSTDTQYF
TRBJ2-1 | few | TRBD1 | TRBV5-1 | TGCGCCAGCAGCTGGCTGGGACAGGCCTACAATGAGCAGTTCTTC | CASSWLGQAYNEQFF
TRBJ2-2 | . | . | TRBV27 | TGTGCCAGCAGGCCTCGGGGGGCGGAGAGGACCGGGGAGCTGTTTTTT | CASRPRGAERTGELFF
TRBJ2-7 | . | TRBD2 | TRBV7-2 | TGTGCCAGCAGCTCTAGCGGCGAGCAGTACTTC | CASSSSGEQYF
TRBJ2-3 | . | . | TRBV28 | TGTGCCAGTCAAGGGGGGTCCTCACGTAATACGCAGTATTTT | CASQGGSSRNTQYF
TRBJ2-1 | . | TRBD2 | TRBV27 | TGTGCCAGCAGTTCCGAGCGGGAGGGCCCCAATGAGCAGTTCTTC | CASSSEREGPNEQFF
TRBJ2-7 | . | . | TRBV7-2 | TGTGCCAGCAGCTCTCTGGTTCGGACCTACGAGCAGTACTTC | CASSSLVRTYEQYF
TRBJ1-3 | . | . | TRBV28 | TGTGCCAGCAGTTTCCGGCCACTTCTCTCTGGAAACACCATATATTTT | CASSFRPLLSGNTIYF
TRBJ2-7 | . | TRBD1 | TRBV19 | TGTGCCAGTAGTACCCCGGGACAGCTCGAGCAGTACTTC | CASSTPGQLEQYF
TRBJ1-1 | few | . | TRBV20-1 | TGCAGTGCTAGAGGACAGACAGAAGCTTTCTTT | CSARGQTEAFF
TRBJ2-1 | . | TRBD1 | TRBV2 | TGTGCCAGCAGCCGGGACAGGGGGACCAATGAGCAGTTCTTC | CASSRDRGTNEQFF
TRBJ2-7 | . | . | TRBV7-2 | TGTGCCAGCAGCTTTCGGTTCTACGAGCAGTACTTC | CASSFRFYEQYF
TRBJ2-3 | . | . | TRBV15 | TGTGCCACCAGCAGAGGACCGGGTAACACAGATACGCAGTATTTT | CATSRGPGNTDTQYF
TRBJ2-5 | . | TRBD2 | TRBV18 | TGTGCCAGCTCACCACGTGGACTAGCGGGAGAAGAGACCCAGTACTTC | CASSPRGLAGEETQYF
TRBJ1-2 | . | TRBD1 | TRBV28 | TGTGCCAGCAGGGACAGGAGAGGCTACACCTTC | CASRDRRGYTF
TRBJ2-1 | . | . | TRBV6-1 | TGTGCCAGCAGCCCCACCCCCTTTAATGAGCAGTTCTTC | CASSPTPFNEQFF
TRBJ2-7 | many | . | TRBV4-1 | TGCGCCAGCAGCCAAGACGCCCAAGGGGCTCAATACGAGCAGTACTTC | CASSQDAQGAQYEQYF
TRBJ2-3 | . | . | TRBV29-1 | TGCAGCGTTGATTTTTCGGATACGCAGTATTTT | CSVDFSDTQYF
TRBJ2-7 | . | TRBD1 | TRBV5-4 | TGTGCCAGCAGCTCCCGCGTCCGGACAGGGGGGGTCGAGCAGTACTTC | CASSSRVRTGGVEQYF
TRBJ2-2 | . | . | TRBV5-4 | TGTGCCAGCAGCCCGGGAGAGCGGGTCGCCACCGGGGAGCTGTTTTTT | CASSPGERVATGELFF
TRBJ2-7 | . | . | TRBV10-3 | TGTGCCATCAGTGAGTCAGGACTAACCTACGAGCAGTACTTC | CAISESGLTYEQYF
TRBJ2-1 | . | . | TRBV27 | TGTGCCAGCACAGACAGGTACAATGAGCAGTTCTTC | CASTDRYNEQFF
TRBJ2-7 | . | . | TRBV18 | TGTGCCAGCTCACCCTCCCCAGGGTTGAACGAGCAGTACTTC | CASSPSPGLNEQYF
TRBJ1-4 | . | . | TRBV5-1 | TGCGCCAGCAGCTGGACCGGGTCCTTTAATGAGGGACTGTTTTTT | CASSWTGSFNEGLFF
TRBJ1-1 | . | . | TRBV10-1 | TGCGCCAGCAGTGAGTCGAGAAACACTGAAGCTTTCTTT | CASSESRNTEAFF
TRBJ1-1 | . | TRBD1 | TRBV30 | TGTGCCTGGAGCCGGGACAGGGGGAACACTGAAGCTTTCTTT | CAWSRDRGNTEAFF
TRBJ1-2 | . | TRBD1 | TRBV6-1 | TGTGCCAGCAATGGAGGGCAGGGGGCATCTGGCTACACCTTC | CASNGGQGASGYTF
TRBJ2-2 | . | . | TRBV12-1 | TGTGCCAGCAGCCAACAACCGACAGGGGAAAAGAGGGAGCTGTTTTTT | CASSQQPTGEKRELFF
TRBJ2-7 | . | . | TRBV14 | TGTGCCAGCAGCCTCCAAGTACAGCGGCCCTACGAGCAGTACTTC | CASSLQVQRPYEQYF
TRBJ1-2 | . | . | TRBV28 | TGTGCCAGCAGGACAGGTCCCTATGGCTACACCTTC | CASRTGPYGYTF
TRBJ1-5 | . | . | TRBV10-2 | TGCGCCAATAAGAGACAGCAAAATCAGCCCCAGCATTTT | CANKRQQNQPQHF
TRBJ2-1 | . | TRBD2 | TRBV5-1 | TGCGCCAGCAGCTTGGGTGGCGGGAGCCCCTCCTACAATGAGCAGTTCTTC | CASSLGGGSPSYNEQFF
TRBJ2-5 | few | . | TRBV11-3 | TGTGCCAGCGCCATGGGGGGGACAGACGTGGAGACCCAGTACTTC | CASAMGGTDVETQYF
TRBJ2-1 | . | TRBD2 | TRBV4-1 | TGCGCCAGCAGCCCCCTTAGCGGGAGGAAGAGGGATGAGCAGTTCTTC | CASSPLSGRKRDEQFF
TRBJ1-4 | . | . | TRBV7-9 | TGTGCCAGCAGCTTCGACAGCGGGGGTAATGAAAAACTGTTTTTT | CASSFDSGGNEKLFF
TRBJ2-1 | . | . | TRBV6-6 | TGTGCCAGCGCCCAAACGGGGTACAATGAGCAGTTCTTC | CASAQTGYNEQFF